This TCR beta chain came from a study of technical replicates of blood from a few donors. Here immunoSEQ multiplex PCR was the method, and the copy in TCRdb shows in-frame clones only, minus some. The table has tens of thousands of clones, about 93% seen once. CDR1 and CDR2 (germline): PRHDT, FYEKMQ (reference sequence). V lost 5 bases to trimming and J lost 4 bases; unmatched junction nucleotides: 6. CDR3 length: 15 residues. The sequence came from a human donor in good health. The V gene is TRBV13, the J gene TRBJ2-7, with 12 bases identical to TRBD2. Sequenced input: T cells isolated from PBMCs. CDR3 in amino acids: CASSERTSGIYEQYF. The CDR3 region has the DNA TGTGCCAGCAGCGAGAGGACTAGCGGGATATACGAGCAGTACTTC.